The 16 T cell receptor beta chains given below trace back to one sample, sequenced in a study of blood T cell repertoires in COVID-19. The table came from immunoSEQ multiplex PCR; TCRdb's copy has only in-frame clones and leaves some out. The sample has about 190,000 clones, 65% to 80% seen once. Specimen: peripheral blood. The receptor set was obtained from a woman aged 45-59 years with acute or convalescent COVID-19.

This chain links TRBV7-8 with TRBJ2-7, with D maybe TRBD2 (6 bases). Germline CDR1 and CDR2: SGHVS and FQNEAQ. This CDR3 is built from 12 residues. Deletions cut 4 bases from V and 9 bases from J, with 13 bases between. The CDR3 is CASSWGERAQYF. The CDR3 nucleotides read TGTGCCAGCAGCTGGGGGGAGCGAGCGCAGTACTTC.

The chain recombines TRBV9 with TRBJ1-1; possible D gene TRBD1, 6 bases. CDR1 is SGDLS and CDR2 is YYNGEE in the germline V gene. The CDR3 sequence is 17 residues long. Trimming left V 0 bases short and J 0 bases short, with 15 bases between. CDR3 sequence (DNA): TGTGCCAGCAGCGTAGGGCAGGGGCCCTTCATGAACACTGAAGCTTTCTTT. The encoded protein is CASSVGQGPFMNTEAFF.

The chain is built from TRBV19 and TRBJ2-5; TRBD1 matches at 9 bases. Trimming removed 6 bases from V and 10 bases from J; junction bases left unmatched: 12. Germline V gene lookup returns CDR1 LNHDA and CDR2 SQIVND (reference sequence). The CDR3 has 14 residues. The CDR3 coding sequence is TGTGCCAGTAGCCCGGGACAGGGAGTCTTAGTCCAGTACTTC. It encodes CASSPGQGVLVQYF.

CDR3 loop: CASSPKTGGGSQPQHF. The CDR3 DNA reads TGTGCCAGTAGTCCCAAAACAGGGGGAGGAAGTCAGCCCCAGCATTTT. The rearrangement uses TRBV19 and TRBJ1-5, with 8 bases aligning to TRBD1. CDR3 length: 16 amino acids. The germline gives CDR1 LNHDA, CDR2 SQIVND (reference sequence). Trimming cost V 5 bases and J 6 bases; bases outside gene matches: 12.

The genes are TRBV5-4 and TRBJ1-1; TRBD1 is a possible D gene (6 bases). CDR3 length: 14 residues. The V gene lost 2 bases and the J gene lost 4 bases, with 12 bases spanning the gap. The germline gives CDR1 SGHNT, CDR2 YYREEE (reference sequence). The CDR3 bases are TGTGCCAGCAGCTTACGGGGAGGGGGCACTGAAGCTTTCTTT. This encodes CASSLRGGGTEAFF.

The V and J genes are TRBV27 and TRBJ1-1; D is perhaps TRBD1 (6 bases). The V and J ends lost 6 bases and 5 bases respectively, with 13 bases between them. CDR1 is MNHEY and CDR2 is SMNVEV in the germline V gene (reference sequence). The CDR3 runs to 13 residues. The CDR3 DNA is TGTGCCAGCAGGAACACAGGGTTTACTGAAGCTTTCTTT. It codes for CASRNTGFTEAFF.

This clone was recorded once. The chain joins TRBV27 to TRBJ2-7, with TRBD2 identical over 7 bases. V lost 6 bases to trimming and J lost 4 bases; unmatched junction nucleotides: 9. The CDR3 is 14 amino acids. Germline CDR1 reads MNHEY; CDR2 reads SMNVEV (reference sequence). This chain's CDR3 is CASSKPGRAYEQYF. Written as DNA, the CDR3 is TGTGCCAGCAGCAAACCGGGGAGGGCATACGAGCAGTACTTC.

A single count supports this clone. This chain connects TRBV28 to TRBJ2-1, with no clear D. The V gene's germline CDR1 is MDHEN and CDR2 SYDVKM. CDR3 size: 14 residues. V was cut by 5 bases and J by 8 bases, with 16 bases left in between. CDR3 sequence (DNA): TGTGCCAGCAGTAACCTGTTAGCTGGTTATGAGCAGTTCTTC. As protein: CASSNLLAGYEQFF. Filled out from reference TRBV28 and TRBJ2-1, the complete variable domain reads DVKVTQSSRYLVKRTGEKVFLECVQDMDHENMFWYRQDPGLGLRLIYFSYDVKMKEKGDIPEGYSVSREKKERFSLILESASTNQTSMYLCASSNLLAGYEQFFGPGTRLTVL.

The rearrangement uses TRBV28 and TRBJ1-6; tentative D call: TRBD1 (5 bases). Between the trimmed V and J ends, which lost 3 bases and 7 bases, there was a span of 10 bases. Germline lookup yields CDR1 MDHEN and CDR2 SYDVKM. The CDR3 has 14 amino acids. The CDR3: CASSFQGGNSPLHF. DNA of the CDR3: TGTGCCAGCAGTTTTCAGGGAGGGAATTCACCCCTCCACTTT.

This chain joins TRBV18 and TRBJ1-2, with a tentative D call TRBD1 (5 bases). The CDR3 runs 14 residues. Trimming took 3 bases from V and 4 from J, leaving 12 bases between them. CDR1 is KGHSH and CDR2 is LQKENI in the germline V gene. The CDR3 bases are TGTGCCAGCTCACCGATGGACAACCCCTATGGCTACACCTTC. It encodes CASSPMDNPYGYTF.

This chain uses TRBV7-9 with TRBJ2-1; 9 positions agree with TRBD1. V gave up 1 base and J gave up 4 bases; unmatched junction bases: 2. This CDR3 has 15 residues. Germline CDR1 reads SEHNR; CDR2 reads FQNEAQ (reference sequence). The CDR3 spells CASSLGQGVYNEQFF. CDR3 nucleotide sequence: TGTGCCAGCAGCTTAGGACAGGGGGTGTACAATGAGCAGTTCTTC.

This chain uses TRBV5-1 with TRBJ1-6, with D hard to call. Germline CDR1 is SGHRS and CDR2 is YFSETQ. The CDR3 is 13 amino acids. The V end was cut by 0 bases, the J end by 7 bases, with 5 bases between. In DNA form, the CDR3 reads TGCGCCAGCAGCTTGGAACAGAATTCACCCCTCCACTTT. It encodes CASSLEQNSPLHF.

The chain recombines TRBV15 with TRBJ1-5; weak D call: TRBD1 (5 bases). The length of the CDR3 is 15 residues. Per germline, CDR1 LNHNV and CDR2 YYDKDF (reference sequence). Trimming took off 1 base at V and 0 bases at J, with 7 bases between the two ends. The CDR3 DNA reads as TGTGCCACCAGCAGAGGTGACAGTAGCAATCAGCCCCAGCATTTT. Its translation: CATSRGDSSNQPQHF. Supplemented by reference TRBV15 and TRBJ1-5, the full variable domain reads DAMVIQNPRYQVTQFGKPVTLSCSQTLNHNVMYWYQQKSSQAPKLLFHYYDKDFNNEADTPDNFQSRRPNTSFCFLDIRSPGLGDTAMYLCATSRGDSSNQPQHFGDGTRLSIL.

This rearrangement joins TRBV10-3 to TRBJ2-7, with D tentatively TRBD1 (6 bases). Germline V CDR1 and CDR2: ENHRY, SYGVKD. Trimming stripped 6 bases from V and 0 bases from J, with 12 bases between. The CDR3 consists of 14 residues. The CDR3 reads CAIRGQSRSYEQYF. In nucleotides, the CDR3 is TGTGCCATCAGAGGACAGAGCCGCTCCTACGAGCAGTACTTC.

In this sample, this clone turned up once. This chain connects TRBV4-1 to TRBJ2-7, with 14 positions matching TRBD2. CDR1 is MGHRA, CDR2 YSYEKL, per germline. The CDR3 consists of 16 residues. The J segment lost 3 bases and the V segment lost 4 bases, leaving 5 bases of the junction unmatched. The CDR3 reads CASSPRLAGGFYEQYF. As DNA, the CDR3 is TGCGCCAGCAGCCCCCGACTAGCGGGGGGGTTCTACGAGCAGTACTTC.

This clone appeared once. The CDR3 loop reads CASTLRGGRYDEQFF. CDR3 in DNA: TGTGCCAGCACCCTTAGGGGCGGGAGGTATGATGAGCAGTTCTTC. This chain links TRBV27 with TRBJ2-1; the match to TRBD2 covers 8 bases. Unmatched junction bases numbered 13, after V lost 7 bases and J lost 8 bases. The CDR3 runs 15 residues. Germline CDR1 MNHEY, CDR2 SMNVEV (reference sequence).